Listed below are T cell receptor beta chains from one sample, sequenced in a study of control samples from healthy donors and cancer patients. Clones were sequenced by immunoSEQ multiplex PCR, and TCRdb holds only the in-frame ones, with some missing. The data show 150,000 or so clones, with approximately 96% seen just once and approximately 6.1% held by the top ten. The source material was blood. These receptors all stem from a man in his forties in good health. Each CDR3 is given without its conserved first and last residue. Fields, in order: J gene, CDR3 length, V gene, CDR3 protein.

TRBJ2-7,10,TRBV30,AWSDSSYEQY
TRBJ2-2,11,TRBV30,AWSSGNTGELF
TRBJ1-6,16,TRBV14,ASSRDSGRWSYNSPLH
TRBJ1-2,16,TRBV28,ASTFPSRDRALNYGYT
TRBJ1-2,10,TRBV19,ASKGIDEGYT
TRBJ1-3,11,TRBV2,ANYGGPGNTIY
TRBJ1-2,12,TRBV27,ASSSGTVPYGYT
TRBJ1-3,12,TRBV28,ASSFRGPGNTIY
TRBJ1-2,14,TRBV11-2,ASSLSLQGRMYGYT
TRBJ1-2,13,TRBV27,ASSPGRRGLDGYT
TRBJ2-7,12,TRBV18,ASSPYQGAYEQY
TRBJ1-5,13,TRBV19,ASSKGTGGVQPQH
TRBJ2-3,15,TRBV27,ASSSTTSGGATDTQY
TRBJ2-1,12,TRBV19,ASSSRTATNEQF
TRBJ2-7,13,TRBV27,ASRRNRQGDYEQY
TRBJ1-2,12,TRBV7-2,ASSSTGSLDGYT
TRBJ1-1,13,TRBV6-2/TRBV6-3,ASSPPDMRNTEAF
TRBJ2-1,14,TRBV24-1,ATSDGRGASYNEQF
TRBJ1-1,8,TRBV29-1,SVGGNEAF
TRBJ1-2,13,TRBV29-1,SVAGTGASNYGYT
TRBJ2-5,15,TRBV5-1,ASSMGGTGRRQETQY
TRBJ2-5,11,TRBV5-1,ASSRTSMGTQY
TRBJ1-1,9,TRBV7-9,ASSRGQEAF
TRBJ1-6,10,TRBV12-3/TRBV12-4,ASSGFGSPLH
TRBJ1-1,9,TRBV28,ASRQYTEAF
TRBJ2-1,11,TRBV15,ATSRRQGYEQF
TRBJ1-5,12,TRBV19,ASSMTERDQPQH
TRBJ2-5,16,TRBV4-2,ASSQGSTVWGAAETQY
TRBJ2-1,13,TRBV5-1,ASSLVQGRWNEQF
TRBJ2-1,15,TRBV5-8,ASSLRPGDSSYNEQF
TRBJ1-2,11,TRBV5-6,ASSLAGNYGYT
TRBJ2-2,13,TRBV11-3,ASSPTVGRTGELF
TRBJ1-5,13,TRBV11-2,ASSPGGHSNQPQH
TRBJ2-3,13,TRBV2,ASRKTGGYTDTQY
TRBJ1-1,13,TRBV5-1,ASSLGWGSNTEAF
TRBJ2-2,13,TRBV6-5,ASSYGVTGTGELF
TRBJ1-6,11,TRBV20-1,SASKGNNSPLH